This TCR beta chain was identified in a study of T cell changes during pregnancy in multiple sclerosis. Produced via immunoSEQ multiplex PCR; TCRdb's table is partial and in-frame only. The sample records about 36,000 clones, just over 90% being singletons. The V gene's germline CDR1 is ENHRY and CDR2 SYGVKD. Losses at the gene ends were 4 bases for V and 6 bases for J; bases not matched to a gene: 9. This CDR3 region has 15 residues. Specimen: CD4+ T cells from peripheral blood mononuclear cells, collected in the first trimester of pregnancy. The gene calls are TRBV10-3 and TRBJ2-7; 10 nucleotides align to TRBD1. This clonotype was obtained from a female donor with multiple sclerosis, enrolled in a pregnancy study. This CDR3 is CAISVPGQGSGEQYF. CDR3 nucleotides: TGTGCCATCAGTGTCCCGGGACAGGGGTCGGGCGAGCAGTACTTC.